This T cell receptor beta chain was retrieved from a study of blood T cell repertoires in COVID-19. Study summary: From the United States, Italy and Spain came samples of acute and convalescent COVID-19.

The data were produced by immunoSEQ multiplex PCR, yet TCRdb's version contains in-frame clones alone and is incomplete. The sample shows a few hundred thousand clones, roughly 87% of them seen only once. Sequences were obtained from peripheral blood. This TCR was sampled from a man aged 18 to 29 with active or convalescent COVID-19.

CDR3 nucleotide sequence: TGTGCCAGTAGTTCCCCGGGAGGGAGGGCCGGGGAGCTGTTTTTT. Residues: CASSSPGGRAGELFF. The genes are TRBV19 and TRBJ2-2, with 8 bases aligning to TRBD2. Per the germline V gene, CDR1 is LNHDA and CDR2 is SQIVND (reference sequence). CDR3 size: 15 residues. Trimming took 5 bases from V and 6 from J; bases not matched to a gene: 8.